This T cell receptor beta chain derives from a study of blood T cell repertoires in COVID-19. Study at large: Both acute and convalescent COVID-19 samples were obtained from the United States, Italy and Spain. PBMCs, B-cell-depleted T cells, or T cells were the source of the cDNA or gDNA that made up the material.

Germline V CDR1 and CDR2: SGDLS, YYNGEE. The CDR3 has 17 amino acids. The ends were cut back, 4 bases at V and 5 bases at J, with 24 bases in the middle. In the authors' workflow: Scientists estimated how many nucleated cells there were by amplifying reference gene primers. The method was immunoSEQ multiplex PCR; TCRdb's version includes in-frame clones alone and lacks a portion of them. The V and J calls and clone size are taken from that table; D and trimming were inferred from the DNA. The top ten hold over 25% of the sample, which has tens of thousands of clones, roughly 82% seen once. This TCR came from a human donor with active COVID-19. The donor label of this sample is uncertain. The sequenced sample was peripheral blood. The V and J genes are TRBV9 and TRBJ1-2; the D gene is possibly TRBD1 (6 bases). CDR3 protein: CASSPRFGGRKGYGYTF. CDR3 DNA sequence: TGTGCCAGCAGCCCCCGGTTTGGGGGCCGAAAGGGGTATGGCTACACCTTC.